These T cell receptor beta chains were read from a single sample in a study of post-analysis software for immune sequencing data. TCRdb used MiXCR to reprocess the PCR reads, holding one entry per CDR3 protein. The sample comprises roughly 600,000 distinct CDR3 sequences, around 47% of which are singletons, and about 1.5% rests with the top ten. The sample was blood. These receptors all stem from a girl between 10 and 17 years old with multiple sclerosis. Each CDR3 is given with its conserved first and last residue. A D gene is named only where the DNA matches it firmly. A clone size is listed for some rows: how often the clone was seen (once, few, many), or a class if it is expanded.

few,TRBJ2-1,TRBV4-1,.,16,CASSQERGSSYNEQFF,TGCGCCAGCAGCCAAGAGCGGGGAAGCTCCTACAATGAGCAGTTCTTC
.,TRBJ1-2,TRBV19,.,15,CASSIDQGIRYGYTF,TGTGCCAGTAGTATAGATCAAGGGATCCGGTATGGCTACACCTTC
few,TRBJ1-5,TRBV12-3/TRBV12-4,.,13,CASTPGPPRPQHF,TGTGCCAGCACTCCGGGCCCTCCAAGGCCCCAGCATTTT
.,TRBJ2-1,TRBV12-3/TRBV12-4,TRBD2,15,CASRLSSGRSDEQFF,TGTGCCAGCAGACTAAGTAGCGGGAGATCCGATGAGCAGTTCTTC
.,TRBJ2-7,TRBV20-1,TRBD2,15,CSASNTGGPNNEQYF,TGCAGTGCTTCCAATACGGGGGGGCCTAACAATGAGCAGTACTTC
.,TRBJ1-5,TRBV7-8,.,15,CASSPPGRGNQPQHF,TGTGCCAGCAGCCCCCCCGGGAGAGGCAATCAGCCCCAGCATTTT
.,TRBJ1-4,TRBV6-5,.,14,CASSYQDQREKLFF,TGTGCCAGCAGTTACCAGGACCAGAGGGAAAAACTGTTTTTT
few,TRBJ2-1,TRBV29-1,TRBD2,16,CSVEDQASGALDEQFF,TGCAGCGTTGAAGATCAGGCTAGCGGAGCTTTGGATGAGCAGTTCTTC
few,TRBJ2-4,TRBV12-3/TRBV12-4,TRBD1,15,CASSPGQGRENIQYF,TGTGCCAGCAGTCCGGGACAGGGCCGCGAAAACATTCAGTACTTC
once,TRBJ2-5,TRBV3-1,.,14,CASSLGQRVVEQYF,TGTGCCAGCAGCCTCGGGCAACGTGTAGTGGAGCAGTACTTC
.,TRBJ1-1,TRBV5-1,.,14,CASSVDMRNTEAFF,TGCGCCAGCAGCGTGGACATGAGGAACACTGAAGCTTTCTTT
.,TRBJ2-1,TRBV7-3,TRBD2,20,CASSLKPRLAAGVTGNEQFF,TGTGCCAGCAGCTTAAAACCGAGACTAGCGGCGGGGGTGACGGGGAATGAGCAGTTCTTC
.,TRBJ1-5,TRBV29-1,.,13,CSASRDMNQPQHF,TGCAGCGCCTCCAGGGACATGAATCAGCCCCAGCATTTT
.,TRBJ1-2,TRBV7-2,.,14,CASSLNRQGYGYTF,TGTGCCAGCAGCTTGAATCGCCAGGGCTATGGCTACACCTTC
few,TRBJ2-3,TRBV6-5,.,12,CASSYSMGPRYF,TGTGCCAGCAGTTACTCAATGGGACCAAGGTATTTT
.,TRBJ2-2,TRBV30,TRBD2,15,CAWMSGGAHTGELFF,TGTGCCTGGATGAGCGGGGGGGCCCACACCGGGGAGCTGTTTTTT
few,TRBJ2-1,TRBV5-5,.,17,CASSGRVKRGFLNEQFF,TGTGCCAGCAGCGGCCGGGTAAAGCGTGGGTTTCTCAATGAGCAGTTCTTC
.,TRBJ2-6,TRBV29-1,.,14,CSAQTGTGANVLTF,TGCAGCGCCCAAACAGGAACGGGGGCCAACGTCCTGACTTTC
few,TRBJ1-4,TRBV5-1,.,17,CASSLAGTRATNEKLFF,TGCGCCAGCAGCTTGGCCGGGACACGGGCAACTAATGAAAAACTGTTTTTT
.,TRBJ1-1,TRBV6-6,.,14,CASSTAAGNTEAFF,TGTGCCAGCAGTACAGCGGCGGGGAACACTGAAGCTTTCTTT
.,TRBJ2-5,TRBV30,.,14,CAWSGRRGVETQYF,TGTGCCTGGAGTGGTCGACGTGGGGTGGAGACCCAGTACTTC
few,TRBJ1-2,TRBV29-1,.,12,CSVGWGAFGYTF,TGCAGCGTTGGTTGGGGGGCGTTTGGCTACACCTTC
.,TRBJ2-3,TRBV11-3,.,15,CASSPRRDLTDTQYF,TGTGCCAGCAGCCCAAGGCGGGACCTCACAGATACGCAGTATTTT